This T cell receptor beta chain was identified in a study of blood T cell repertoires in COVID-19. Study in general: COVID-19 samples collected from the United States, Italy and Spain covered acute and convalescent phases. T cells, B-cell-depleted T cells, or PBMCs provided the cDNA or gDNA that served as material.

The CDR3 loop spans 14 amino acids. The junction had 7 bases not matched to a gene; V was cut back by 5 bases and J by 5 bases. Germline CDR1 and CDR2: LNHDA and SQIVND (reference sequence). Those enrolled in Seattle joined during active infection and were followed longitudinally afterward. Clones were sequenced by immunoSEQ multiplex PCR, and TCRdb holds only the in-frame ones, with some missing. The table lists 250,000 or so clones, approximately 86% of them singletons. The chain recombines TRBV19 with TRBJ2-7; 9 bases are shared with TRBD1. Sequencing input: peripheral blood. This sequence was found in a woman aged 60-70 years with COVID-19, enrolled during active disease. The CDR3 DNA sequence: TGTGCCAGTAGTGAATACAGGGGGCGCAACGAGCAGTACTTC. Its protein product is CASSEYRGRNEQYF. The full variable domain, its missing parts supplied by reference TRBV19 and TRBJ2-7, is DGGITQSPKYLFRKEGQNVTLSCEQNLNHDAMYWYRQDPGQGLRLIYYSQIVNDFQKGDIAEGYSVSREKKESFPLTVTSAQKNPTAFYLCASSEYRGRNEQYFGPGTRLTVT.